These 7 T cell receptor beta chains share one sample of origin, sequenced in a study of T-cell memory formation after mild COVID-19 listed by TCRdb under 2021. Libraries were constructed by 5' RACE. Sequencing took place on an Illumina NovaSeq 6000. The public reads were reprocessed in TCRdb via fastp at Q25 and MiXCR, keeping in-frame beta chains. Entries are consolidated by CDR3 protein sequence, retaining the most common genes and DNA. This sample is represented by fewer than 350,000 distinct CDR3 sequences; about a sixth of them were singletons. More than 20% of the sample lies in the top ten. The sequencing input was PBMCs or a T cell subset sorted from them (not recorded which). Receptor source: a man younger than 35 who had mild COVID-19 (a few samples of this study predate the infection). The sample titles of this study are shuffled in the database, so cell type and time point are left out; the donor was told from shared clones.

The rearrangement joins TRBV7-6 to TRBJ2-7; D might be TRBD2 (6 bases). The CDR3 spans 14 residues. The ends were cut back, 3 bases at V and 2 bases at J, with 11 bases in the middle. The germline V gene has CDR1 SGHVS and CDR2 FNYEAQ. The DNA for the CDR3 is TGTGCCAGCAGCTTGGGGGGACCTACCTACGAGCAGTACTTC. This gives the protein CASSLGGPTYEQYF.

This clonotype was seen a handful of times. CDR3: CASSPDWSSGNTIYF. The CDR3 nucleotides are TGTGCCAGCAGTCCCGACTGGAGCTCTGGAAACACCATATATTTT. The chain employs TRBV6-5 and TRBJ1-3; D not certain. Trimming stripped 5 bases from V and 0 bases from J, with 11 bases between. The CDR3 loop spans 15 amino acids. CDR1 and CDR2 from the germline V gene are MNHEY and SVGAGI.

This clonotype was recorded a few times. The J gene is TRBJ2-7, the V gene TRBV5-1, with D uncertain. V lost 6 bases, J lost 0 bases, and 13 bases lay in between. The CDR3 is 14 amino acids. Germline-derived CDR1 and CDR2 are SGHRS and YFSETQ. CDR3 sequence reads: CASTDDTSSYEQYF. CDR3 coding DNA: TGCGCCAGCACCGATGACACCAGCTCCTACGAGCAGTACTTC.

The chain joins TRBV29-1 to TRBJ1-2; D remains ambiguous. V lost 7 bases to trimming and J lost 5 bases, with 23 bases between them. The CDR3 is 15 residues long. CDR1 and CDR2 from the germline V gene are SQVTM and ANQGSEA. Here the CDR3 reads CSALAGETLLYGYTF. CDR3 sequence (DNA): TGCAGCGCACTCGCGGGCGAGACACTGCTATATGGCTACACCTTC. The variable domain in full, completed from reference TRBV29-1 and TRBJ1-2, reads SAVISQKPSRDICQRGTSLTIQCQVDSQVTMMFWYRQQPGQSLTLIATANQGSEATYESGFVIDKFPISRPNLTFSTLTVSNMSPEDSSIYLCSALAGETLLYGYTFGSGTRLTVV.

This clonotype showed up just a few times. The CDR3 sequence: CASSGAGLGNTIYF. The CDR3 bases are TGTGCCAGCAGTGGGGCCGGTTTAGGAAACACCATATATTTT. The rearrangement links TRBV12-3 or TRBV12-4 to TRBJ1-3; perhaps TRBD1 as D (5 bases). The CDR3 extends over 14 amino acids. V was shortened by 5 bases and J by 4 bases, with 12 bases between the two germline ends.

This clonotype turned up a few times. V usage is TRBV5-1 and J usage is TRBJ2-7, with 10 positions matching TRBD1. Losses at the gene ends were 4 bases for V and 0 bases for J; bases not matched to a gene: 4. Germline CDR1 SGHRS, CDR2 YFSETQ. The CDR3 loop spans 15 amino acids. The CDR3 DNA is TGCGCCAGCAGCGGGGGGACAGGGGACTCCTACGAGCAGTACTTC. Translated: CASSGGTGDSYEQYF.

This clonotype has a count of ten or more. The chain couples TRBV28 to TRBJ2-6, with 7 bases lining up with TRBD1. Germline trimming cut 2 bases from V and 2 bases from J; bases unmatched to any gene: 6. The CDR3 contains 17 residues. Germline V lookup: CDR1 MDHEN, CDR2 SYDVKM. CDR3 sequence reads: CASSLRTGVPGANVLTF. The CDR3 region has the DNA TGTGCCAGCAGTTTACGTACAGGGGTTCCTGGGGCCAACGTCCTGACTTTC. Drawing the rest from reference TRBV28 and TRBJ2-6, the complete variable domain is DVKVTQSSRYLVKRTGEKVFLECVQDMDHENMFWYRQDPGLGLRLIYFSYDVKMKEKGDIPEGYSVSREKKERFSLILESASTNQTSMYLCASSLRTGVPGANVLTFGAGSRLTVL.